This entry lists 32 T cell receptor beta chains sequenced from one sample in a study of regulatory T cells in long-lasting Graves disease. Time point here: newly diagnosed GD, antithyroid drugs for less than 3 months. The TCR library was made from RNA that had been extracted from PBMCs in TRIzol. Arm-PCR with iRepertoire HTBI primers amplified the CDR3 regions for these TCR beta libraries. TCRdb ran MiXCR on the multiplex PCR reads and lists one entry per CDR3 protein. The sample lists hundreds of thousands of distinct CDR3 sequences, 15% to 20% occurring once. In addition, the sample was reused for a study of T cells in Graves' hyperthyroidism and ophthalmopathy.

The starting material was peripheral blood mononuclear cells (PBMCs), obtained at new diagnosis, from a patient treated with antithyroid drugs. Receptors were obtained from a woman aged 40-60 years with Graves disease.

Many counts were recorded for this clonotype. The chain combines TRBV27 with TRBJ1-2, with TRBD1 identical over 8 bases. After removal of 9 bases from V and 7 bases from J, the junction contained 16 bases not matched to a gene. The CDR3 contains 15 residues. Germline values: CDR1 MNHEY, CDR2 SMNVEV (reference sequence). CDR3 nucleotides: TGTGCCAGTCAGTCCCCCGGGACAGGTCCTTCTGGCTACACCTTC. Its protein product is CASQSPGTGPSGYTF.

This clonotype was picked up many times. The chain's CDR3 is CASSRDSLEAFF. DNA of the CDR3: TGTGCCAGCAGCCGGGACAGCCTTGAAGCTTTCTTT. This sequence joins TRBV7-9 and TRBJ1-1; 7 bases are shared with TRBD1. Trimming cost V 5 bases and J 7 bases; bases outside gene matches: 4. Germline CDR1 and CDR2: SEHNR and FQNEAQ (reference sequence). The CDR3 loop spans 12 amino acids.

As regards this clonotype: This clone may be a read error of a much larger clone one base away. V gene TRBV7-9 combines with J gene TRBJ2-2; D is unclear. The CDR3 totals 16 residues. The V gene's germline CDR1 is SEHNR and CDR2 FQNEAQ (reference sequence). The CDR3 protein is CTSSRWGSLNTGELFF. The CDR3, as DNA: TGTACCAGCAGCCGGTGGGGTAGCCTGAACACCGGGGAGCTGTTTTTT.

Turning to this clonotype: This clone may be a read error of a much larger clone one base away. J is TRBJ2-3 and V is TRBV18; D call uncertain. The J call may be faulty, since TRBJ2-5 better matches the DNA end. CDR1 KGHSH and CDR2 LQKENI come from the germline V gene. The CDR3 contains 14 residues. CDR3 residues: CASSPPWVTETQYF. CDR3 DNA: TGTGCCAGCTCACCACCTTGGGTCACCGAGACCCAGTACTTC.

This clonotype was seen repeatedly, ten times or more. The CDR3 reads CASRTQAGPSYNEQFF. In DNA, the CDR3 is TGTGCCAGCAGAACACAAGCGGGGCCCTCCTACAATGAGCAGTTCTTC. This chain connects TRBV6-1 to TRBJ2-1; 7 nucleotides agree with TRBD2. From germline, CDR1 is MNHNS and CDR2 SASEGT. This CDR3 has 16 amino acids. The V gene end was trimmed by 6 bases and the J gene end by 0 bases; junction bases not matched to a gene: 8.

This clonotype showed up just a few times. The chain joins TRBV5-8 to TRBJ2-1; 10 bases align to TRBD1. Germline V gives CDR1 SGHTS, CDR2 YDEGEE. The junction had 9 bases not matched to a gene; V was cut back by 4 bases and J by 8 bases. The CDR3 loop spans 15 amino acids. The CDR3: CASSKPGTGVYEQFF. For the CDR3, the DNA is TGTGCCAGCAGCAAGCCCGGGACAGGGGTTTATGAGCAGTTCTTC. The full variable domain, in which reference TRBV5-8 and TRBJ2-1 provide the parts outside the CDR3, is EAGVTQSPTHLIKTRGQQATLRCSPISGHTSVYWYQQALGLGLQFLLWYDEGEERNRGNFPPRFSGRQFPNYSSELNVNALELEDSALYLCASSKPGTGVYEQFFGPGTRLTVL.

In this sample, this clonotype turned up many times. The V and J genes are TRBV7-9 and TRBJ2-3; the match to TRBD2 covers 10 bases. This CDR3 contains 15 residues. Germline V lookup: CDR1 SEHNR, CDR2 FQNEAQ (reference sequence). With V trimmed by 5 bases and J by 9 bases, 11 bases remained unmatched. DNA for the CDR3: TGTGCCAGCAGCCGGGTAGTAGCGGGGGGTTCGACGCAGTATTTT. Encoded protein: CASSRVVAGGSTQYF.

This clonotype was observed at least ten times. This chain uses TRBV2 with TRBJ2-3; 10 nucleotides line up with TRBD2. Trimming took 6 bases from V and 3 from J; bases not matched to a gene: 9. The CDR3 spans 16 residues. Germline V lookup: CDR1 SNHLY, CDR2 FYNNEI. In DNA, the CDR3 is TGTGCCAGCAGCCGGAGCGGGGGGGCGGGAACAGATACGCAGTATTTT. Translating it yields CASSRSGGAGTDTQYF.

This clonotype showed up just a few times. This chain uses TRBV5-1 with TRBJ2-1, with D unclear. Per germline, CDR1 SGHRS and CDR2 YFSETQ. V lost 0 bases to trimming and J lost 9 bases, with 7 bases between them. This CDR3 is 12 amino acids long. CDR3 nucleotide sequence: TGCGCCAGCAGCTTGGGGAAAATTGAGCAGTTCTTC. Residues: CASSLGKIEQFF.

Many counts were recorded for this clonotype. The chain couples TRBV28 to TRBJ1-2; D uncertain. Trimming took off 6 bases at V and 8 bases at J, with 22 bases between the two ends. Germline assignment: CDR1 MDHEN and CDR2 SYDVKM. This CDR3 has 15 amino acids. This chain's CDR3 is CASRRADGDSGGYTF. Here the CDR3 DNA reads TGTGCCAGCAGACGAGCGGACGGTGATTCGGGGGGCTACACCTTC.

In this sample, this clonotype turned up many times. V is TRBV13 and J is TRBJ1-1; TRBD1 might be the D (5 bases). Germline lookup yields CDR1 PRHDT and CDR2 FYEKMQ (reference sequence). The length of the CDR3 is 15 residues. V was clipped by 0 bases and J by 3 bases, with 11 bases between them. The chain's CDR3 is CASSLGWQGHTEAFF. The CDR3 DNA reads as TGTGCCAGCAGCTTAGGTTGGCAGGGTCACACTGAAGCTTTCTTT.

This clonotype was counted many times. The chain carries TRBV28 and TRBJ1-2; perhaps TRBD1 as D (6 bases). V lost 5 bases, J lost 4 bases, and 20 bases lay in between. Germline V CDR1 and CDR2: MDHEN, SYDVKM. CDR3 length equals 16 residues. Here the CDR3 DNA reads TGTGCCAGCAGTAACCCCCCCGGGGGGGGCGGCTATGGCTACACCTTC. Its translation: CASSNPPGGGGYGYTF.

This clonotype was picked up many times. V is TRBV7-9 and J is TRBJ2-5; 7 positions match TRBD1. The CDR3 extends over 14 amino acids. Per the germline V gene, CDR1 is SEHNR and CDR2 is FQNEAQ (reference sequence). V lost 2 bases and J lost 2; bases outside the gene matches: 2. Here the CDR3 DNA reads TGTGCCAGCAGCTTAATGGGACAGCAAGAGACCCAGTACTTC. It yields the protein CASSLMGQQETQYF.

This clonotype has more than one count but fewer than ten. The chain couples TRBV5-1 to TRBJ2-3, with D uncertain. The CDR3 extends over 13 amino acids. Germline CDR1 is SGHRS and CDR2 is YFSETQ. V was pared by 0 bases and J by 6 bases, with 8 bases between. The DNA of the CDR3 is TGCGCCAGCAGCTTGGAATCCTCCGATACGCAGTATTTT. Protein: CASSLESSDTQYF.

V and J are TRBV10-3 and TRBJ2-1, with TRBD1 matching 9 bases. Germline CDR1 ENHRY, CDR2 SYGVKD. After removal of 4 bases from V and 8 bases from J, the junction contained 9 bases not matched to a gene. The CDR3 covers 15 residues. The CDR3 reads CAISVGTGKVHEQFF. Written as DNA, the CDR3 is TGTGCCATCAGTGTAGGGACAGGGAAAGTTCATGAGCAGTTCTTC.

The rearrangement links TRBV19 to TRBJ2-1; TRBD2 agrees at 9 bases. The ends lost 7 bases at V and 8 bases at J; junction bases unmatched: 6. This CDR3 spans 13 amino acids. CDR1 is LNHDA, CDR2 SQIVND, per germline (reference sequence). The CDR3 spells CASTLAGVDEQFF. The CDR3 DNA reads TGTGCCAGTACTTTAGCGGGGGTGGATGAGCAGTTCTTC.

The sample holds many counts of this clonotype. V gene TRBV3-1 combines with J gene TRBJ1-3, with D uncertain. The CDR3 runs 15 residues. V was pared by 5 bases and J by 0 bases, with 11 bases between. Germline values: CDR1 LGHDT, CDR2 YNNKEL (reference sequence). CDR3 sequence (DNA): TGTGCCAGCAGCACCCGACGTGACTCTGGAAACACCATATATTTT. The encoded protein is CASSTRRDSGNTIYF.

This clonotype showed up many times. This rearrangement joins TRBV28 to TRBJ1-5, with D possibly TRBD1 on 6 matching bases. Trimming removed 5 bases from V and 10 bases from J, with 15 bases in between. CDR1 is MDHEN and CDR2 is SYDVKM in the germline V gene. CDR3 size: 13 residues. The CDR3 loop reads CASSRGTLSPQHF. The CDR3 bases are TGTGCCAGCAGTAGGGGGACACTCAGCCCCCAGCATTTT. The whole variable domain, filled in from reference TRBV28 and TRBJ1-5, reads DVKVTQSSRYLVKRTGEKVFLECVQDMDHENMFWYRQDPGLGLRLIYFSYDVKMKEKGDIPEGYSVSREKKERFSLILESASTNQTSMYLCASSRGTLSPQHFGDGTRLSIL.

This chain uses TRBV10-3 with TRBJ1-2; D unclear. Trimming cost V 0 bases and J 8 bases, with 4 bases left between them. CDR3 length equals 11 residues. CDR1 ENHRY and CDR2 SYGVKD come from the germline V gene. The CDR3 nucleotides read TGTGCCATCAGTGAGTCAGGGGGCTACACCTTC. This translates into CAISESGGYTF.

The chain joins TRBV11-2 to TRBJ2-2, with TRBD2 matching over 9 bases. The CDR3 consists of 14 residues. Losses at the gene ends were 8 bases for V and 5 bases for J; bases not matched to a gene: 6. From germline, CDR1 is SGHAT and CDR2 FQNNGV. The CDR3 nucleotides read TGTGCCAGCGAATGGCGGGGGGGGACCGGGGAGCTGTTTTTT. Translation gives CASEWRGGTGELFF.

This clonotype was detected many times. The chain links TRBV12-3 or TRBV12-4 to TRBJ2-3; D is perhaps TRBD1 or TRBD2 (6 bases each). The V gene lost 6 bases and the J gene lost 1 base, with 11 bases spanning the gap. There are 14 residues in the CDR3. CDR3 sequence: CASSEGGGTDTQYF. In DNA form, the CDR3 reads TGTGCCAGCAGCGAGGGGGGAGGCACAGATACGCAGTATTTT.

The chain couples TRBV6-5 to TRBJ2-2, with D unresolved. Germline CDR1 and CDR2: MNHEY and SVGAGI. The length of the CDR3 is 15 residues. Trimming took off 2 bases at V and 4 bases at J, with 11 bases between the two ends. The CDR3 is CASSYVIGFTGELFF. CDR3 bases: TGTGCCAGCAGTTACGTGATAGGGTTCACCGGGGAGCTGTTTTTT.

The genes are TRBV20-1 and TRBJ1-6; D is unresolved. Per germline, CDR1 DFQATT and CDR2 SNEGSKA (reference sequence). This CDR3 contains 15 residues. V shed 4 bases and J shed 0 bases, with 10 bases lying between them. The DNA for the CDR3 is TGCAGTGCTATGCCGCGGGGCTCCTATAATTCACCCCTCCACTTT. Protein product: CSAMPRGSYNSPLHF.

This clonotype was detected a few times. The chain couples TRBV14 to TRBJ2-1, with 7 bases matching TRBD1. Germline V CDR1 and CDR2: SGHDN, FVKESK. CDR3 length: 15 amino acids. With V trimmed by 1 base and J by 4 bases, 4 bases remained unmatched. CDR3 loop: CASSQVQGLYNEQFF. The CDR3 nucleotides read TGTGCCAGCAGCCAAGTACAGGGGCTATACAATGAGCAGTTCTTC.

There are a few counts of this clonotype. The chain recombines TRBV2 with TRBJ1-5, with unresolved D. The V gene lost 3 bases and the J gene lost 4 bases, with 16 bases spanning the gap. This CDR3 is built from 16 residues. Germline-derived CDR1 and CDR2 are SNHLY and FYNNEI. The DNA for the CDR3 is TGTGCCAGCAGTGAGAGATTGACAAGCAGGAATCAGCCCCAGCATTTT. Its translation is CASSERLTSRNQPQHF.

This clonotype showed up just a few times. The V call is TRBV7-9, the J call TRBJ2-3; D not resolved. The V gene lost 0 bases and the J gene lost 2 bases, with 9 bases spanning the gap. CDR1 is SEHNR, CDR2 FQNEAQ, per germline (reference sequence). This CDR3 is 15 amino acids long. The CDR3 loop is CASSLALVFTDTQYF. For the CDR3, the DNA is TGTGCCAGCAGCTTAGCGTTGGTGTTCACAGATACGCAGTATTTT.

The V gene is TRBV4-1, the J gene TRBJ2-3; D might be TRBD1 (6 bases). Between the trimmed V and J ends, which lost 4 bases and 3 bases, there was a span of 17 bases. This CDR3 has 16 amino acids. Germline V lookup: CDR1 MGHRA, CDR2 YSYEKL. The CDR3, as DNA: TGCGCCAGCAGCCGCCCCGGGCAGGGGACAACAGATACGCAGTATTTT. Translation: CASSRPGQGTTDTQYF.

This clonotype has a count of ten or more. CDR3 nucleotides: TGTGCCAGCAGTTTACGACTAGGGGAGAAGGGTGGCCACAATGAGCAGTTCTTC. It codes for CASSLRLGEKGGHNEQFF. This chain links TRBV27 with TRBJ2-1, with D possibly TRBD2 on 6 matching bases. CDR3 length: 18 residues. Germline V gene data show CDR1 as MNHEY and CDR2 as SMNVEV (reference sequence). The V end was cut by 2 bases, the J end by 5 bases, with 22 bases between.

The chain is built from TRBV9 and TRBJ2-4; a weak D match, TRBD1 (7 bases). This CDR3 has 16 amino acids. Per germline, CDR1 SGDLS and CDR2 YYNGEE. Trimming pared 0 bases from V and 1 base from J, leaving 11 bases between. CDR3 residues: CASSVGAGGAKNIQYF. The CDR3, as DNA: TGTGCCAGCAGCGTAGGAGCAGGGGGGGCCAAAAACATTCAGTACTTC.

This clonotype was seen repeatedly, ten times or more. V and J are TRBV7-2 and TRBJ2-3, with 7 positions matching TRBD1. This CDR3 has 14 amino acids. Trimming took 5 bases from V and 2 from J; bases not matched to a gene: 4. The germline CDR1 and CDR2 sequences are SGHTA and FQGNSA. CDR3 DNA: TGTGCCAGCAGCATCGGGACAGTCACAGATACGCAGTATTTT. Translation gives CASSIGTVTDTQYF.

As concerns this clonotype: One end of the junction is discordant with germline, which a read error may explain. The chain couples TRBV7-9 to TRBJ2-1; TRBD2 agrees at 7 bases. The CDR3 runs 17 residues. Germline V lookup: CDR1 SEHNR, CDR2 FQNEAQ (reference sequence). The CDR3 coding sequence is TGTGCCAGCGGCTTAATGGCTAGCGGAAACAATTACAATGAGCAGTTCTTC. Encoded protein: CASGLMASGNNYNEQFF.

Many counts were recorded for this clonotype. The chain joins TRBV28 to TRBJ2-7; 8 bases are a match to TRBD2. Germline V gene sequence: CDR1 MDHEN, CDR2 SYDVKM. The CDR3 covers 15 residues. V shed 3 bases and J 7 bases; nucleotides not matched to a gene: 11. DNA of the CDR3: TGTGCCAGCAGTTTCGTAGGCGGGGGGCCGGGAGAGCAGTACTTC. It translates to CASSFVGGGPGEQYF.